One TCR beta chain is described in this entry. Antigen specificity is unknown. This sample stems from a study of T cells in Graves' hyperthyroidism and ophthalmopathy. Template material for amplifying TCR beta CDR3 regions consisted of RNA transcripts. The study used the HTBI primer set for a first-round RT-PCR of the TCR CDR3. TCRdb reprocessed the multiplex PCR reads via MiXCR and lists one record per CDR3 protein. The sample holds 540,000 or so distinct CDR3 sequences, about half seen once. CDR1 and CDR2 from the germline V gene are SQVTM and ANQGSEA. Trimming shortened V by 4 bases and J by 3 bases, and 13 bases separated the two germline ends. This CDR3 has 13 amino acids. Study-wide results and limits: Blood also held most thyroid clonotypes expanded beyond 0.001.

V gene TRBV29-1 combines with J gene TRBJ2-7; D possibly corresponds to TRBD2 (7 bases). Specimen: peripheral blood or thyroid tissue (not recorded which). This sequence originates from an adult woman with Graves' disease, either hyperthyroidism or ophthalmopathy (not recorded which). Here the CDR3 reads CSVGGGQIYEQYF. In DNA, the CDR3 is TGCAGCGTTGGGGGGGGCCAGATCTACGAGCAGTACTTC.